The entry below gives a single T cell receptor beta chain sequence along with its context. Generated by immunoSEQ multiplex PCR, the TCRdb table keeps only in-frame clones and is missing some. The data hold approximately 240,000 clones, with around nine tenths observed a single time. The data derive from a study of blood T cell repertoires in COVID-19. Per germline, CDR1 MGHDK and CDR2 SYGVNS. The CDR3 spans 14 residues. Germline trimming cut 4 bases from V and 4 bases from J; bases unmatched to any gene: 1. Participant age was about 18 to 89 years, and participants resided in approximately 24 US areas.

This TCR was sampled from a woman under 30 who had recovered from COVID-19. The chain combines TRBV25-1 with TRBJ1-1, with 12 positions matching TRBD1. Sequences were obtained from PBMCs or T cells enriched from blood (not recorded which). Here the CDR3 reads CASSGDRGPTEAFF. The CDR3 DNA follows: TGTGCCAGCAGTGGGGACAGGGGGCCCACTGAAGCTTTCTTT.